This T cell receptor beta chain was observed in a study of T cell changes during pregnancy in multiple sclerosis. Sequenced by immunoSEQ multiplex PCR; TCRdb stores in-frame clones only, minus some. The table includes fewer than 40,000 clones, over 75% detected once. CDR3 length: 17 residues. J was trimmed by 1 base and V by 6 bases; bases with no gene match: 7. From germline, CDR1 is SGHTA and CDR2 FQGNSA. The sequencing here drew on CD4+ T cells from peripheral blood mononuclear cells, taken in the first trimester of pregnancy. The source of this sequence is a female donor in good health, enrolled as a control in a pregnancy study. The V call is TRBV7-2, the J call TRBJ2-2; 11 bases match TRBD2. The CDR3 sequence is CASRGRLAGLNTGELFF. CDR3 coding DNA: TGTGCCAGCAGAGGGAGACTAGCGGGGTTGAACACCGGGGAGCTGTTTTTT.